This TCR beta chain was recorded in a study of control samples from healthy donors and cancer patients. The CDR3 is 14 amino acids. Germline values: CDR1 SGHAT, CDR2 FQNNGV. With 1 base removed from V and 6 bases from J, the gap between germline ends came to 13 bases. Clones were sequenced by immunoSEQ multiplex PCR, and TCRdb holds only the in-frame ones, with some missing. The sample holds 51,000 or so clones, 80% seen once. The chain combines TRBV11-2 with TRBJ2-7; D assignment may be TRBD1 or TRBD2 (5 bases each). This receptor was taken from a man between 65 and 85 years old in good health. Sequenced input: blood. CDR3 DNA: TGTGCCAGCAGCTTAGGGAACGGGGCGGGCGAGCAGTACTTC. This gives the protein CASSLGNGAGEQYF.